This TCR beta chain was identified during a study of T-cell reconstitution after alpha-beta-depleted transplantation in children. Trimming took 1 base from V and 8 from J, leaving 9 bases between them. CDR3 length equals 13 residues. CDR1 is SSHAT and CDR2 is FNYEAQ in the germline V gene (reference sequence). Findings of the study overall: T-cell numbers and diversity one year post-transplant derived largely from freshly generated T cells. Some patients' high day-60 TCRbeta diversity was attributed to recipient cells surviving conditioning. Two months or so post-transplant, alpha-beta T cells reportedly derived from several hundred expanded graft clones.

Unique molecular identifiers were incorporated during preparation of the TCRbeta library. TCRdb called the PCR reads again in MiXCR, with one record for every CDR3 protein. The data contain roughly 30,000 distinct CDR3 sequences, around 6.6% of them singletons. A few counts support this clonotype. Antigen specificity is unknown. Sequencing was performed on peripheral blood, taken 60 days after TCRalphabeta/CD19-depleted stem cell transplant. This rearrangement joins TRBV7-7 to TRBJ2-1; D is possibly TRBD1 or TRBD2 (5 bases each). The clonotype originates from a child younger than two who had a stem cell transplant for acute myeloid leukemia, so the T cells may come from the graft donor. The CDR3 reads CASSLGGWDEQFF. The CDR3 region has the DNA TGTGCCAGCAGCTTAGGGGGGTGGGATGAGCAGTTCTTC. Complete variable domain (other parts from reference TRBV7-7 and TRBJ2-1): GAGVSQSPRYKVTKRGQDVTLRCDPISSHATLYWYQQALGQGPEFLTYFNYEAQPDKSGLPSDRFSAERPEGSISTLTIQRTEQRDSAMYRCASSLGGWDEQFFGPGTRLTVL.